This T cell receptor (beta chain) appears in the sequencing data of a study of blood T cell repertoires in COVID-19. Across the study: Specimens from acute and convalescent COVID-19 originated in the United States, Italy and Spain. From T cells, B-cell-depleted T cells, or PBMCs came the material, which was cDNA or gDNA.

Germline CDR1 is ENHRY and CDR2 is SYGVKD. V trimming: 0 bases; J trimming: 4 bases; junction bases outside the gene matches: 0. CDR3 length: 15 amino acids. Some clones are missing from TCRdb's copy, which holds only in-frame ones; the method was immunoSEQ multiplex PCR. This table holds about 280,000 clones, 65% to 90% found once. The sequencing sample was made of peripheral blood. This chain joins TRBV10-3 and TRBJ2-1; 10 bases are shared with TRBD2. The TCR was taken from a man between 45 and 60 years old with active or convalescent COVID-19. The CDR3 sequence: CAISESTSGYNEQFF. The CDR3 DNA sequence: TGTGCCATCAGTGAGTCGACTAGCGGGTACAATGAGCAGTTCTTC.